The next 9 T cell receptor beta chains were all read from a single sample in a study of cytomegalovirus exposure and HLA in healthy donors. It was with 60 Vbeta and 13 Jbeta primers that the PCR ran. Repertoires were generated with immunoSEQ multiplex PCR, while TCRdb's copy carries only in-frame clones and drops some. This sample has 100,000 to 150,000 clones, with under 85% found just once. The sequenced material came from PBMCs. The receptors stem from a woman aged 45-59 years in good health and CMV-seropositive.

This clone was seen only once. The chain uses TRBV19 and TRBJ2-1; 13 nucleotides agree with TRBD2. V was pared by 6 bases and J by 15 bases, with 14 bases of the junction left unmatched. CDR1 and CDR2 (germline): LNHDA, SQIVND (reference sequence). This CDR3 contains 15 residues. The CDR3 coding sequence is TGTGCCAGTAGCACTGTACTAGCGGGGGGGAAGGATCTGTTCTTC. Amino acid sequence: CASSTVLAGGKDLFF.

This chain connects TRBV5-1 to TRBJ2-7; 7 bases map to TRBD1. The germline V gene has CDR1 SGHRS and CDR2 YFSETQ. V lost 0 bases, J lost 4 bases, and 7 bases stayed unmatched. The length of the CDR3 is 15 residues. For the CDR3, the DNA is TGCGCCAGCAGCTTGGCCCCGGGACAGACTTACGAGCAGTACTTC. Translating gives CASSLAPGQTYEQYF.

J is TRBJ2-7 and V is TRBV5-4; TRBD1 matches at 7 bases. V trimming: 0 bases; J trimming: 2 bases; junction bases outside the gene matches: 2. The CDR3 loop spans 14 amino acids. From germline, CDR1 is SGHNT and CDR2 YYREEE (reference sequence). CDR3 bases: TGTGCCAGCAGCTTGGGGGACAGACCCTACGAGCAGTACTTC. This encodes CASSLGDRPYEQYF.

The rearrangement links TRBV2 to TRBJ2-2; 7 nucleotides align to TRBD1. Germline V gives CDR1 SNHLY, CDR2 FYNNEI. The CDR3 runs to 12 residues. The V and J ends lost 10 bases and 11 bases, in that order; junction bases with no gene match: 10. Here the CDR3 DNA reads TGTGCCACATCACAAGGGGGCCCCGAGCTGTTTTTT. Protein sequence: CATSQGGPELFF.

The gene calls are TRBV7-2 and TRBJ1-2; TRBD1 matches at 9 bases. The V gene's germline CDR1 is SGHTA and CDR2 FQGNSA. The V segment lost 5 bases and the J segment 6 bases; nucleotides outside the gene matches: 7. This CDR3 comprises 14 residues. Here the CDR3 DNA reads TGTGCCAGCAGCAACCGGGACAGGGCGAATGGCTACACCTTC. It yields the protein CASSNRDRANGYTF.

CDR3 bases: TGTGCCAGCAGTTTCAGGGGAAACTATGGCTACACCTTC. Residues: CASSFRGNYGYTF. This rearrangement joins TRBV6-6 to TRBJ1-2; D perhaps matches TRBD1 (6 bases). V lost 4 bases and J 2 bases, leaving 8 bases between the germline ends. The germline V gene encodes CDR1 MNHNY and CDR2 SVGAGI (reference sequence). The CDR3 totals 13 residues.

V is TRBV30 and J is TRBJ2-1, with a weak D call TRBD1 (5 bases). Germline V gene lookup returns CDR1 GTSNPN and CDR2 SVGIG (reference sequence). Trimming removed 5 bases at V and 6 bases at J, with 17 bases between. This CDR3 spans 14 amino acids. CDR3 amino acids: CAWGTPGLFNEQFF. In nucleotides, the CDR3 is TGTGCCTGGGGTACCCCAGGGCTATTCAATGAGCAGTTCTTC.

This clone was picked up one time. The rearrangement joins TRBV7-8 to TRBJ2-3; D call uncertain. The CDR3 sequence is 11 residues long. The V end lost 3 bases, the J end lost 6 bases, and 4 bases lay between the germline ends. The germline V gene has CDR1 SGHVS and CDR2 FQNEAQ. CDR3 sequence reads: CASSFGDTQYF. The CDR3 DNA reads as TGTGCCAGCAGCTTTGGCGATACGCAGTATTTT.

The chain joins TRBV9 to TRBJ1-3; unclear D gene. The V end lost 2 bases, the J end lost 1 base, and 4 bases lay between the germline ends. Germline lookup yields CDR1 SGDLS and CDR2 YYNGEE. There are 13 residues in the CDR3. CDR3 amino acids: CASSVRSGNTIYF. The CDR3 region has the DNA TGTGCCAGCAGCGTCAGATCTGGAAACACCATATATTTT.